The 17 T cell receptor beta chains given below trace back to one sample, sequenced in a study of blood T cell repertoires in COVID-19. Only in-frame clones appear in the TCRdb table, and some are missing; sequencing was by immunoSEQ multiplex PCR. The data contain about 150,000 clones, around 84% of them singletons. The sequenced material came from peripheral blood. These receptor sequences come from a man aged 25 to 40 with COVID-19, enrolled during active disease.

The chain links TRBV29-1 to TRBJ2-4, with D unclear. The CDR3 is made up of 11 amino acids. Germline CDR1 reads SQVTM; CDR2 reads ANQGSEA. Trimming pared 8 bases from V and 8 bases from J, leaving 13 bases between. CDR3 bases: TGCAGCCACCGAGCTGGTGACATTCAGTACTTC. Its translation is CSHRAGDIQYF.

V is TRBV7-9 and J is TRBJ2-1; 9 positions match TRBD2. This CDR3 is built from 16 residues. Germline V gene data show CDR1 as SEHNR and CDR2 as FQNEAQ (reference sequence). With V trimmed by 4 bases and J by 3 bases, 7 bases remained unmatched. The CDR3 nucleotides read TGTGCCAGCAGCTCTGTCAAGACTAGCGGCTACAATGAGCAGTTCTTC. As protein: CASSSVKTSGYNEQFF.

The J gene is TRBJ2-7, the V gene TRBV7-2; D is possibly TRBD1 (6 bases). Trimming left V 4 bases short and J 6 bases short, with 10 bases between. This CDR3 is built from 12 residues. The germline V gene encodes CDR1 SGHTA and CDR2 FQGNSA. The CDR3 region has the DNA TGTGCCAGCAGCTCCTGGACAGTCGAGCAGTACTTC. Amino acid sequence: CASSSWTVEQYF.

This rearrangement joins TRBV18 to TRBJ2-7, with D perhaps TRBD2 (6 bases). Trimming shortened V by 3 bases and J by 6 bases, and 21 bases separated the two germline ends. The germline V gene has CDR1 KGHSH and CDR2 LQKENI. The CDR3 contains 16 residues. The CDR3 DNA reads as TGTGCCAGCTCACCTGCCCGACTAGAAACCCCCTCCGAGCAGTACTTC. The encoded protein is CASSPARLETPSEQYF.

This chain links TRBV7-2 with TRBJ2-5; unclear D gene. The CDR3 contains 15 residues. The ends were cut back, 7 bases at V and 2 bases at J, with 17 bases in the middle. Per the germline V gene, CDR1 is SGHTA and CDR2 is FQGNSA. Here the CDR3 DNA reads TGTGCCAGCACCCTGACGGGTTTGGCACAAGAGACCCAGTACTTC. Its protein product is CASTLTGLAQETQYF.

The chain links TRBV30 to TRBJ1-5, with unresolved D. Germline lookup yields CDR1 GTSNPN and CDR2 SVGIG (reference sequence). V lost 2 bases and J lost 2, with 7 bases in between. The CDR3 is made up of 13 amino acids. CDR3 coding DNA: TGTGCCTGGAGTTCCCGGGGCAATCAGCCCCAGCATTTT. Translating it yields CAWSSRGNQPQHF.

V is TRBV6-5 and J is TRBJ2-7; D is perhaps TRBD2 (5 bases). This CDR3 is 12 amino acids long. Trimming pared 2 bases from V and 5 bases from J, leaving 7 bases between. CDR1 and CDR2 (germline): MNHEY, SVGAGI. This CDR3 is CASSYPGNEQYF. The CDR3 coding sequence is TGTGCCAGCAGTTACCCGGGGAACGAGCAGTACTTC.

This clone has only a few counts. Other DNA sequences in the sample encode the same CDR3. The genes are TRBV3-1 (or the pseudogene TRBV3-2) and TRBJ1-6, with 9 bases identical to TRBD1. CDR1 and CDR2 (germline): LGHDT, YNNKEL (reference sequence). Losses at the gene ends were 1 base for V and 9 bases for J; bases not matched to a gene: 4. The CDR3 sequence is 15 residues long. CDR3 sequence reads: CASSQGDRASSPLHF. The CDR3 coding sequence is TGTGCCAGCAGCCAAGGGGACAGGGCGTCTTCACCCCTCCACTTT.

The rearrangement uses TRBV30 and TRBJ1-2, with D hard to call. CDR3 size: 16 residues. Trimming took 2 bases from V and 6 from J, leaving 22 bases between them. Germline loops: CDR1 GTSNPN, CDR2 SVGIG (reference sequence). CDR3 in DNA: TGTGCCTGGAGTCCACCTCCCAGAGGGAAAAGCCATGGCTACACCTTC. As protein: CAWSPPPRGKSHGYTF. The full variable domain, with the rest looked up from reference TRBV30 and TRBJ1-2, is SQTIHQWPATLVQPVGSPLSLECTVEGTSNPNLYWYRQAAGRGLQLLFYSVGIGQISSEVPQNLSASRPQDRQFILSSKKLLLSDSGFYLCAWSPPPRGKSHGYTFGSGTRLTVV.

V usage is TRBV11-2 and J usage is TRBJ2-1, with D possibly matching TRBD1 (5 bases). CDR1 and CDR2 from the germline V gene are SGHAT and FQNNGV. The CDR3 loop spans 13 amino acids. The ends were cut back, 0 bases at V and 7 bases at J, with 7 bases in the middle. In DNA, the CDR3 is TGTGCCAGCAGCTTAGAAAGGGGAAATGAGCAGTTCTTC. It codes for CASSLERGNEQFF.

The chain employs TRBV3-1 (or the pseudogene TRBV3-2) and TRBJ1-2, with a possible D match to TRBD1 (5 bases). Germline V lookup: CDR1 LGHDT, CDR2 YNNKEL (reference sequence). Trimming left V 1 base short and J 4 bases short, with 13 bases between. The CDR3 extends over 15 amino acids. CDR3 in DNA: TGTGCCAGCAGCCAAGCGGCCAGGGTGACCTATGGCTACACCTTC. Amino acids: CASSQAARVTYGYTF.

This chain connects TRBV14 to TRBJ2-1; the D is unclear. Germline CDR1 is SGHDN and CDR2 is FVKESK. This CDR3 has 13 residues. V lost 5 bases, J lost 3 bases, and 8 bases lay in between. The CDR3 DNA reads TGTGCCAGCAGCGCCCTAGGCTACAATGAGCAGTTCTTC. This gives the protein CASSALGYNEQFF.

This clone turned up a few times. The chain uses TRBV18 and TRBJ1-1, with 7 positions matching TRBD1. After removal of 4 bases from V and 4 bases from J, the junction contained 6 bases not matched to a gene. The CDR3 totals 14 residues. CDR1 and CDR2 from the germline V gene are KGHSH and LQKENI. Here the CDR3 reads CASSQETGTTEAFF. CDR3 DNA sequence: TGTGCCAGCTCACAGGAGACAGGGACCACTGAAGCTTTCTTT. Supplemented by reference TRBV18 and TRBJ1-1, the full variable domain reads NAGVMQNPRHLVRRRGQEARLRCSPMKGHSHVYWYRQLPEEGLKFMVYLQKENIIDESGMPKERFSAEFPKEGPSILRIQQVVRGDSAAYFCASSQETGTTEAFFGQGTRLTVV.

The chain carries TRBV19 and TRBJ2-7; D might be TRBD1 (6 bases). The CDR3 sequence is 15 residues long. Trimming shortened V by 5 bases and J by 4 bases, and 18 bases separated the two germline ends. Germline V gene data show CDR1 as LNHDA and CDR2 as SQIVND (reference sequence). CDR3: CASSPSSRGQYEQYF. As DNA, the CDR3 is TGTGCCAGTAGTCCCTCGAGCAGGGGTCAATACGAGCAGTACTTC.

This chain links TRBV7-2 with TRBJ1-5; tentatively, D is TRBD1 (5 bases). Germline CDR1 and CDR2: SGHTA and FQGNSA. Trimming left V 5 bases short and J 0 bases short, with 11 bases between. The CDR3 is 15 amino acids. DNA of the CDR3: TGTGCCAGCAGCAGACAAGACAGTAGCAATCAGCCCCAGCATTTT. Protein sequence: CASSRQDSSNQPQHF.

The J gene is TRBJ2-7, the V gene TRBV9, with D maybe TRBD2 (5 bases). The V gene's germline CDR1 is SGDLS and CDR2 YYNGEE. The CDR3 covers 15 residues. V was cut by 0 bases and J by 0 bases, with 10 bases left in between. CDR3 protein: CASSVAPTTSYEQYF. In nucleotides, the CDR3 is TGTGCCAGCAGCGTAGCCCCGACTACCTCCTACGAGCAGTACTTC. Filled out from reference TRBV9 and TRBJ2-7, the complete variable domain reads DSGVTQTPKHLITATGQRVTLRCSPRSGDLSVYWYQQSLDQGLQFLIQYYNGEERAKGNILERFSAQQFPDLHSELNLSSLELGDSALYFCASSVAPTTSYEQYFGPGTRLTVT.

The genes are TRBV7-8 and TRBJ1-4; D gene ambiguous. CDR3 size: 12 residues. CDR1 is SGHVS and CDR2 is FQNEAQ in the germline V gene. The ends were cut back, 5 bases at V and 4 bases at J, with 5 bases in the middle. Here the CDR3 reads CASSLYNEKLFF. CDR3 bases: TGTGCCAGCAGCCTGTATAATGAAAAACTGTTTTTT.